Listed here are 32 T cell receptor beta chains from one sample, sequenced in a study of post-analysis software for immune sequencing data. Regarding the study as a whole: About five TRBV segments occurring more often in patients than controls included TRBV5-6, TRBV5-1 and TRBV20-1.

These TCRs' antigens remain unknown. Unique molecular identifiers were carried by the TCR beta cDNA libraries. TCRdb passed the PCR reads through MiXCR, listing each CDR3 protein once. The data contain hundreds of thousands of distinct CDR3 sequences, 30% to 45% of them seen just once; the ten biggest clones take up 4% to 5.5%. Specimen: blood. These TCRs come from a girl between 10 and 17 years old with multiple sclerosis.

This clonotype was recorded at least ten times. The V gene is TRBV7-2, the J gene TRBJ2-3, with D possibly being TRBD2 (6 bases). The CDR3 covers 15 residues. CDR1 SGHTA and CDR2 FQGNSA come from the germline V gene. Trimming removed 1 base from V and 2 bases from J, with 10 bases in between. The CDR3 DNA follows: TGTGCCAGCAGCTTAGTGCCGGGAGCCACAGATACGCAGTATTTT. Protein product: CASSLVPGATDTQYF.

About this clonotype itself: Germline and junction disagree at one end, which may indicate a read error. The chain combines TRBV7-8 with TRBJ2-2; D is undetermined. CDR1 SGHVS and CDR2 FQNEAQ come from the germline V gene. The CDR3 is made up of 15 amino acids. CDR3 region: CASSARTANTGELFF. In nucleotides, the CDR3 is TGTGCTAGCAGCGCCCGGACGGCGAACACCGGGGAGCTGTTTTTT.

Notes on this clonotype: A read error may account for a junction end that differs from germline. V is TRBV5-1 and J is TRBJ1-2; the D gene is possibly TRBD1 (5 bases). CDR1 and CDR2 from the germline V gene are SGHRS and YFSETQ. The CDR3 is made up of 14 amino acids. CDR3 nucleotides: TGCGCCAGCAGCTTCAGGGAAGAGGCGGATGGCAACACCTTC. As protein: CASSFREEADGNTF.

Written as DNA, the CDR3 is TGTGCCAGCAGCCAAGAACGGCGGGGGGTCTATGGCTACACCTTC. Encoded protein: CASSQERRGVYGYTF. The gene calls are TRBV3-1 and TRBJ1-2; D is perhaps TRBD1 (5 bases). The CDR3 is 15 amino acids. V was pared by 0 bases and J by 4 bases, with 12 bases between. Germline CDR1 LGHDT, CDR2 YNNKEL (reference sequence).

This clonotype was counted many times. V gene TRBV7-8 combines with J gene TRBJ2-1; D remains unclear. The CDR3 totals 12 residues. Between the trimmed V and J ends, which lost 7 bases and 7 bases, there was a span of 11 bases. Germline lookup yields CDR1 SGHVS and CDR2 FQNEAQ. Here the CDR3 reads CASNRLINEQFF. DNA of the CDR3: TGTGCCAGCAACCGCCTAATTAATGAGCAGTTCTTC.

This clonotype was seen at least ten times. The gene calls are TRBV5-6 and TRBJ1-2; D is unresolved. V lost 4 bases to trimming and J lost 0 bases, with 10 bases between them. The length of the CDR3 is 14 residues. Germline V gene data show CDR1 as SGHDT and CDR2 as YYEEEE. The CDR3 DNA reads TGTGCCAGCAGCGCAGGATCTACTAACTATGGCTACACCTTC. Translated, it gives CASSAGSTNYGYTF. Full variable domain (rest looked up from reference TRBV5-6 and TRBJ1-2): DAGVTQSPTHLIKTRGQQVTLRCSPKSGHDTVSWYQQALGQGPQFIFQYYEEEERQRGNFPDRFSGHQFPNYSSELNVNALLLGDSALYLCASSAGSTNYGYTFGSGTRLTVV.

The V and J genes are TRBV5-1 and TRBJ2-1; 7 bases align to TRBD2. Losses at the gene ends were 0 bases for V and 12 bases for J; bases not matched to a gene: 18. This CDR3 is 17 amino acids long. Germline V gene sequence: CDR1 SGHRS, CDR2 YFSETQ. The CDR3 sequence is CASSLALTSGGGTVQFF. For the CDR3, the DNA is TGCGCCAGCAGCTTGGCCCTTACTAGTGGGGGGGGTACAGTGCAGTTCTTC.

This clonotype was recorded at least ten times. The V and J genes are TRBV29-1 and TRBJ1-4; weak D call: TRBD1 (6 bases). The CDR3 loop spans 15 amino acids. CDR1 is SQVTM, CDR2 ANQGSEA, per germline. The V end was cut by 6 bases, the J end by 3 bases, with 17 bases between. The CDR3, as DNA: TGCAGCGTGACCATCCTGGGGGCAGCTAATGAAAAACTGTTTTTT. It encodes CSVTILGAANEKLFF.

This clonotype was counted at least ten times. The gene calls are TRBV27 and TRBJ2-7; 11 bases line up with TRBD1. CDR1 and CDR2 from the germline V gene are MNHEY and SMNVEV (reference sequence). This CDR3 contains 15 residues. Trimming removed 5 bases from V and 4 bases from J; junction bases left unmatched: 7. CDR3 amino acids: CASSRTGTGGYEQYF. In DNA form, the CDR3 reads TGTGCCAGCAGTAGGACCGGGACAGGGGGTTACGAGCAGTACTTC.

Ten or more counts support this clonotype. The V call is TRBV3-1, the J call TRBJ1-1, with D possibly being TRBD1 (6 bases). Germline lookup yields CDR1 LGHDT and CDR2 YNNKEL (reference sequence). The germline V and J ends were trimmed by 3 bases and 5 bases, with 16 bases remaining between them. The CDR3 is made up of 15 amino acids. The CDR3 bases are TGTGCCAGCAGCCACTTTACGGGGGGCCAAACTGAAGCTTTCTTT. It translates to CASSHFTGGQTEAFF.

There are many counts of this clonotype. The chain joins TRBV9 to TRBJ2-3; no reliable D call. Per germline, CDR1 SGDLS and CDR2 YYNGEE. V was cut by 0 bases and J by 2 bases, with 10 bases left in between. The length of the CDR3 is 15 residues. In DNA, the CDR3 is TGTGCCAGCAGCGTAGCCGCTAGACCCACAGATACGCAGTATTTT. Its protein product is CASSVAARPTDTQYF.

This clonotype was seen more than once but under ten times. The CDR3 DNA follows: TGTGCCAGCAGCCTCGCCACAGGGCTCCTAGCGCGGGTGGATGGCTACACCTTC. This sequence encodes CASSLATGLLARVDGYTF. The chain carries TRBV7-9 and TRBJ1-2, with D tentatively TRBD1 (6 bases). The germline gives CDR1 SEHNR, CDR2 FQNEAQ (reference sequence). With 5 bases removed from V and 6 bases from J, the gap between germline ends came to 28 bases. The CDR3 is made up of 18 amino acids.

The chain is built from TRBV9 and TRBJ2-1; 7 bases fit TRBD2. There are 13 residues in the CDR3. V lost 3 bases to trimming and J lost 5 bases; unmatched junction nucleotides: 2. Germline lookup yields CDR1 SGDLS and CDR2 YYNGEE. CDR3 region: CASSGGRNNEQFF. The CDR3 DNA follows: TGTGCCAGCAGCGGCGGGAGAAACAATGAGCAGTTCTTC. The full variable domain, rest sourced from reference TRBV9 and TRBJ2-1, is DSGVTQTPKHLITATGQRVTLRCSPRSGDLSVYWYQQSLDQGLQFLIQYYNGEERAKGNILERFSAQQFPDLHSELNLSSLELGDSALYFCASSGGRNNEQFFGPGTRLTVL.

Note on this clonotype: A much bigger clone sits one base away, suggesting this may be a read error. V usage is TRBV6-2 or TRBV6-3 and J usage is TRBJ1-2; weak D call: TRBD1 (6 bases). In germline, CDR1 is MNHEY, CDR2 SVGEGT. The CDR3 length is 14 residues. V was shortened by 4 bases and J by 10 bases, with 19 bases between the two germline ends. The DNA of the CDR3 is TGTGCCAGCAGTTCCCGTTGGACAGTTCGAGACTACACCTTC. Residues: CASSSRWTVRDYTF.

The chain joins TRBV11-1 to TRBJ2-1, with 7 bases that match TRBD2. The junction had 13 bases not matched to a gene; V was cut back by 4 bases and J by 10 bases. The germline V gene has CDR1 SGHAT and CDR2 FQDESV (reference sequence). The CDR3 sequence is 15 residues long. The CDR3 protein is CASSSTRTSFKEQFF. CDR3 bases: TGTGCCAGCAGCTCCACCCGGACTAGTTTTAAGGAGCAGTTCTTC.

This clonotype was seen ten or more times. In DNA, the CDR3 is TGTGCCAGCAGCCGAGGGCTAGCGGGAGGATCCCGCTCCTACAATGAGCAGTTCTTC. Its translation: CASSRGLAGGSRSYNEQFF. The chain links TRBV12-3 or TRBV12-4 to TRBJ2-1; TRBD2 agrees at 11 bases. The CDR3 extends over 19 amino acids. The V gene end was trimmed by 6 bases and the J gene end by 0 bases; junction bases not matched to a gene: 13.

This clonotype was observed at least ten times. This rearrangement joins TRBV20-1 to TRBJ2-5, with TRBD2 identical over 15 bases. CDR1 DFQATT and CDR2 SNEGSKA come from the germline V gene (reference sequence). This CDR3 comprises 13 residues. Losses at the gene ends were 7 bases for V and 6 bases for J; bases not matched to a gene: 3. CDR3 region: CSGTSGGEQTQYF. The CDR3 nucleotides are TGCAGTGGGACTAGCGGGGGGGAACAGACCCAGTACTTC.

Regarding this clonotype: A much bigger clone sits one base away, suggesting this may be a read error. The chain combines TRBV15 with TRBJ1-5; maybe TRBD1 (5 bases). The CDR3 is 15 residues long. Deletions cut 8 bases from V and 4 bases from J, with 18 bases between. Germline loops: CDR1 LNHNV, CDR2 YYDKDF (reference sequence). CDR3 bases: TGTGCCACCGGCGCGGGCGGGGGGGGAAATCAGCCCCAGCATTTT. This gives the protein CATGAGGGGNQPQHF. The full variable domain, with the rest looked up from reference TRBV15 and TRBJ1-5, is DAMVIQNPRYQVTQFGKPVTLSCSQTLNHNVMYWYQQKSSQAPKLLFHYYDKDFNNEADTPDNFQSRRPNTSFCFLDIRSPGLGDTAMYLCATGAGGGGNQPQHFGDGTRLSIL.

In this sample, this clonotype turned up many times. The chain links TRBV3-1 to TRBJ2-3; D gene uncertain. The V gene's germline CDR1 is LGHDT and CDR2 YNNKEL (reference sequence). Trimming took off 3 bases at V and 1 base at J, with 5 bases between the two ends. This CDR3 comprises 13 residues. The CDR3 coding sequence is TGTGCCAGCAGCCAGGGCGGCACAGATACGCAGTATTTT. Translation gives CASSQGGTDTQYF.

This clonotype showed up many times. This chain uses TRBV9 with TRBJ1-5, with D perhaps matching TRBD1 (5 bases). Trimming took 5 bases from V and 3 from J, leaving 15 bases between them. CDR1 is SGDLS and CDR2 is YYNGEE in the germline V gene. The CDR3 covers 15 residues. CDR3 region: CASSLGDGHNQPQHF. As DNA, the CDR3 is TGTGCCAGCAGTCTAGGGGACGGCCACAATCAGCCCCAGCATTTT. Full variable domain (missing parts from reference TRBV9 and TRBJ1-5): DSGVTQTPKHLITATGQRVTLRCSPRSGDLSVYWYQQSLDQGLQFLIQYYNGEERAKGNILERFSAQQFPDLHSELNLSSLELGDSALYFCASSLGDGHNQPQHFGDGTRLSIL.

This clonotype came up many times. The genes are TRBV10-3 and TRBJ2-5, with 10 bases that match TRBD2. CDR1 and CDR2 from the germline V gene are ENHRY and SYGVKD. The length of the CDR3 is 16 residues. The V segment lost 2 bases and the J segment 1 base; nucleotides outside the gene matches: 4. CDR3 in amino acids: CAISEEVAGGQETQYF. CDR3 nucleotide sequence: TGTGCCATCAGTGAGGAGGTAGCGGGGGGCCAAGAGACCCAGTACTTC.

This clonotype was picked up many times. V gene TRBV29-1 combines with J gene TRBJ1-2; TRBD1 matches at 8 bases. Germline V CDR1 and CDR2: SQVTM, ANQGSEA. V lost 4 bases, J lost 2 bases, and 3 bases stayed unmatched. The CDR3 is made up of 13 amino acids. CDR3 in DNA: TGCAGCGTTGGCCGGGACAGGAACTATGGCTACACCTTC. Translating it yields CSVGRDRNYGYTF. Complete variable domain (other parts from reference TRBV29-1 and TRBJ1-2): SAVISQKPSRDICQRGTSLTIQCQVDSQVTMMFWYRQQPGQSLTLIATANQGSEATYESGFVIDKFPISRPNLTFSTLTVSNMSPEDSSIYLCSVGRDRNYGYTFGSGTRLTVV.

This clonotype showed up many times. The chain recombines TRBV5-1 with TRBJ1-1; a weak D match, TRBD1 (5 bases). Germline assignment: CDR1 SGHRS and CDR2 YFSETQ. The length of the CDR3 is 15 residues. V lost 4 bases, J lost 0 bases, and 13 bases lay in between. The DNA for the CDR3 is TGCGCCAGCAGCAGCGGTGGGACGGTGAACACTGAAGCTTTCTTT. Residues: CASSSGGTVNTEAFF.

At least ten counts were recorded for this clonotype. The rearrangement links TRBV24-1 to TRBJ2-5; 10 bases map to TRBD1. This CDR3 is 15 amino acids long. V shed 7 bases, J shed 4 bases, and the junction held 8 bases outside the gene matches. Germline CDR1 KGHDR, CDR2 SFDVKD. Here the CDR3 DNA reads TGTGCCACCAGCCCGGGACAGGGGATCCGAGAGACCCAGTACTTC. Translation: CATSPGQGIRETQYF.

This clonotype was observed at least ten times. V usage is TRBV6-7 and J usage is TRBJ2-7; D gene uncertain. TRBV6-7 is identified as an open reading frame with a role that is uncertain. The CDR3 spans 15 residues. V lost 7 bases and J 2 bases, leaving 18 bases between the germline ends. CDR3: CASILGPAEAYEQYF. The CDR3 DNA reads TGTGCCAGCATCTTAGGCCCAGCTGAAGCCTACGAGCAGTACTTC.

J is TRBJ1-5 and V is TRBV24-1, with 7 bases aligning to TRBD1. After removal of 3 bases from V and 2 bases from J, the junction contained 3 bases not matched to a gene. Looked up from germline, CDR1 is KGHDR and CDR2 is SFDVKD. The length of the CDR3 is 15 residues. The CDR3 DNA sequence: TGTGCCACCAGTGATCCAGGGGGTGGCAATCAGCCCCAGCATTTT. Translation: CATSDPGGGNQPQHF.

In this sample, this clonotype turned up many times. The rearrangement links TRBV12-3 or TRBV12-4 to TRBJ2-1; no clear D gene. This CDR3 contains 11 residues. Trimming removed 7 bases from V and 9 bases from J, with 10 bases in between. CDR3 DNA sequence: TGTGCCAGCACATCTCGCGGTGAGCAGTTCTTC. It yields the protein CASTSRGEQFF.

The sample holds a few counts of this clonotype. This sequence joins TRBV29-1 and TRBJ1-1; D is perhaps TRBD1 (6 bases). The CDR3 covers 12 residues. Per germline, CDR1 SQVTM and CDR2 ANQGSEA. The V and J ends lost 5 bases and 1 base respectively, with 8 bases between them. CDR3 in DNA: TGCAGCGTTTCGGGACAGAACACTGAAGCTTTCTTT. It codes for CSVSGQNTEAFF.

The table lists this clonotype with many counts. Here the CDR3 reads CASIGRFVSGTGETGELFF. For the CDR3, the DNA is TGTGCCAGCATAGGTCGTTTCGTTTCCGGGACAGGGGAAACCGGGGAGCTGTTTTTT. V usage is TRBV6-1 and J usage is TRBJ2-2, with 10 bases fitting TRBD1. The V gene's germline CDR1 is MNHNS and CDR2 SASEGT. This CDR3 is built from 19 residues. V shed 7 bases and J 5 bases; nucleotides not matched to a gene: 19.

This clonotype was observed many times. The CDR3 region is CASSQDAGALTDTQYF. In nucleotides, the CDR3 is TGTGCCAGCAGCCAAGATGCGGGGGCCCTCACAGATACGCAGTATTTT. This chain uses TRBV3-1 with TRBJ2-3; perhaps TRBD2 as D (7 bases). CDR1 LGHDT and CDR2 YNNKEL come from the germline V gene (reference sequence). CDR3 length equals 16 residues. V was shortened by 0 bases and J by 2 bases, with 12 bases between the two germline ends.

The count of this clonotype is one. One end of the junction fails to match germline, which may point to a read error. The J gene is TRBJ2-5, the V gene TRBV9; D gene uncertain. The J call is doubtful: the DNA matches TRBJ2-7 better. Per germline, CDR1 SGDLS and CDR2 YYNGEE. CDR3 length: 14 amino acids. CDR3 sequence (DNA): TGTACCAGCAGCGTAGCTGAGGTAGAGTACGAGCAGTACTTC. Translated, it gives CTSSVAEVEYEQYF.

The CDR3 here is CASSPTERIDYEQYF. As DNA, the CDR3 is TGTGCCAGCAGCCCAACGGAGAGGATTGACTATGAGCAGTACTTC. The chain carries TRBV7-8 and TRBJ2-5; the D gene is possibly TRBD2 (5 bases). V was shortened by 5 bases and J by 11 bases, with 24 bases between the two germline ends. CDR1 and CDR2 (germline): SGHVS, FQNEAQ. The CDR3 is 15 amino acids.